This T cell receptor beta chain was captured in a study of T cells after yellow fever vaccination. General study points: Compared with primary, the secondary response was weaker and peaked at day 5, not 15.

As regards this clonotype: As yet, its antigen is unknown.

TCRdb ran MiXCR on the 5' RACE reads and lists one entry per CDR3 protein. This sample has fewer than 450,000 distinct CDR3 sequences, with approximately 4% found just once. Losses at the gene ends were 2 bases for V and 3 bases for J; bases not matched to a gene: 19. Looked up from germline, CDR1 is SEHNR and CDR2 is FQNEAQ (reference sequence). This CDR3 spans 20 amino acids. The source was PBMCs, collected 5 days after the yellow fever booster vaccination. The TCR originated in a man aged 18 to 29 who received the YFV17D yellow fever vaccine. The chain combines TRBV7-9 with TRBJ2-3, with TRBD1 matching over 8 bases. The CDR3 here is CASSLSPRQGFVSPTDTQYF. DNA of the CDR3: TGTGCCAGCAGCTTATCGCCTAGACAGGGGTTTGTATCTCCAACAGATACGCAGTATTTT.